The 24 T cell receptor beta chains below all came from one sample that was sequenced in a study of T cell changes during pregnancy in multiple sclerosis (dated by TCRdb to between 2018 and 2020). Library generation was performed with the immunoSEQ multiplex PCR assay. The clones in this table, taken by TCRdb from immuneACCESS, are in-frame only. Not every clone is retained; where verified, under half of the shortfall comes from an unresolved V gene, and the cause of the rest is unknown. The sample includes about 130,000 clones, with roughly 97% observed a single time. Of the sample, roughly 0.45% falls within the top ten clones. This specimen consisted of peripheral blood, obtained after pregnancy. These TCRs come from a female donor with multiple sclerosis, enrolled in a pregnancy study.

This clone was seen only once. The V call is TRBV6-5, the J call TRBJ2-5; 7 bases map to TRBD2. The CDR3 totals 15 residues. V shed 6 bases, J shed 2 bases, and the junction held 9 bases outside the gene matches. CDR1 is MNHEY and CDR2 is SVGAGI in the germline V gene. DNA for the CDR3: TGTGCCAGCAGCCTCTCGGGGGAGGGGCAAGAGACCCAGTACTTC. Protein: CASSLSGEGQETQYF.

The rearrangement links TRBV2 to TRBJ2-5; D call uncertain. Germline CDR1 is SNHLY and CDR2 is FYNNEI. This CDR3 is built from 10 residues. V gave up 6 bases and J gave up 7 bases, with 6 bases separating them. Here the CDR3 DNA reads TGTGCCAGCAGAGAGCGGACCCAGTACTTC. Protein sequence: CASRERTQYF.

The chain combines TRBV4-3 with TRBJ2-7, with TRBD2 matching 9 bases. The CDR3 is made up of 16 amino acids. The ends lost 3 bases at V and 3 bases at J; junction bases unmatched: 9. The germline CDR1 and CDR2 sequences are LGHNA and YSLEER. CDR3 in amino acids: CASSQERGLAYYEQYF. CDR3 DNA: TGCGCCAGCAGCCAGGAAAGGGGACTAGCATACTACGAGCAGTACTTC.

The rearrangement links TRBV27 to TRBJ2-3; D remains ambiguous. V was clipped by 6 bases and J by 0 bases, with 7 bases between them. CDR3 length equals 13 residues. In germline, CDR1 is MNHEY, CDR2 SMNVEV (reference sequence). The CDR3 region has the DNA TGTGCCAGCAGAATCTACAGCACAGATACGCAGTATTTT. This gives the protein CASRIYSTDTQYF.

The CDR3 spells CASSQAGSGYGYTF. CDR3 sequence (DNA): TGTGCCAGCAGCCAGGCAGGTAGTGGCTATGGCTACACCTTC. This sequence joins TRBV4-2 and TRBJ1-2; D is undetermined. The CDR3 spans 14 residues. The V gene lost 3 bases and the J gene lost 4 bases, with 12 bases spanning the gap. Germline loops: CDR1 LGHNA, CDR2 YNFKEQ.

V usage is TRBV6-5 and J usage is TRBJ1-4; the D is unclear. The CDR3 length is 13 residues. CDR1 is MNHEY, CDR2 SVGAGI, per germline. Trimming took 5 bases from V and 5 from J, leaving 9 bases between them. The chain's CDR3 is CASSLQLNEKLFF. CDR3 DNA sequence: TGTGCCAGCAGTCTACAGCTGAATGAAAAACTGTTTTTT.

The chain uses TRBV30 and TRBJ1-3, with D hard to call. Germline loops: CDR1 GTSNPN, CDR2 SVGIG (reference sequence). With 0 bases removed from V and 7 bases from J, the gap between germline ends came to 7 bases. The CDR3 has 12 amino acids. CDR3 coding DNA: TGTGCCTGGAGTGTCAAAACTAACACCATATATTTT. This encodes CAWSVKTNTIYF.

This chain links TRBV7-2 with TRBJ2-1; 12 bases map to TRBD1. Unmatched junction bases numbered 2, after V lost 3 bases and J lost 8 bases. The CDR3 contains 14 residues. The germline gives CDR1 SGHTA, CDR2 FQGNSA. CDR3 region: CASSLGQGADEQFF. CDR3 in DNA: TGTGCCAGCAGCTTGGGACAGGGGGCGGATGAGCAGTTCTTC.

The CDR3 is CASSIVRGATNEKLFF. The CDR3 DNA is TGTGCCAGTAGTATTGTCAGGGGAGCAACTAATGAAAAACTGTTTTTT. The V and J genes are TRBV19 and TRBJ1-4; the D gene is possibly TRBD1 (6 bases). CDR3 size: 16 residues. The germline V gene encodes CDR1 LNHDA and CDR2 SQIVND (reference sequence). Trimming removed 3 bases from V and 0 bases from J, with 11 bases in between.

CDR3 in amino acids: CASSFRGRPDGYTF. Written as DNA, the CDR3 is TGTGCCAGCAGCTTCAGGGGGCGCCCCGATGGCTACACCTTC. The chain couples TRBV7-2 to TRBJ1-2; TRBD1 matches 8 bases. Trimming at V came to 3 bases and at J to 6 bases, leaving 6 bases not matched to a gene. Germline V gene sequence: CDR1 SGHTA, CDR2 FQGNSA. The CDR3 covers 14 residues.

CDR3 nucleotide sequence: TGCAGTGCTAATAGCGTCAATGAGCAGTTCTTC. This gives the protein CSANSVNEQFF. The chain couples TRBV20-1 to TRBJ2-1; D possibly corresponds to TRBD2 (5 bases). V was shortened by 4 bases and J by 6 bases, with 7 bases between the two germline ends. The germline CDR1 and CDR2 sequences are DFQATT and SNEGSKA (reference sequence). The CDR3 is 11 residues long.

V and J are TRBV9 and TRBJ2-3; 12 bases align to TRBD2. The CDR3 totals 16 residues. Trimming at V came to 3 bases and at J to 2 bases, leaving 4 bases not matched to a gene. Germline V lookup: CDR1 SGDLS, CDR2 YYNGEE. Here the CDR3 reads CASSGTSGIYTDTQYF. As DNA, the CDR3 is TGTGCCAGCAGCGGGACTAGCGGGATCTACACAGATACGCAGTATTTT.

This chain uses TRBV18 with TRBJ2-5; D possibly corresponds to TRBD1 (7 bases). Trimming shortened V by 0 bases and J by 5 bases, and 10 bases separated the two germline ends. Germline CDR1 reads KGHSH; CDR2 reads LQKENI. The CDR3 is made up of 14 amino acids. CDR3 sequence: CASSPPQGGETQYF. The CDR3 DNA reads as TGTGCCAGCTCACCACCTCAGGGGGGTGAGACCCAGTACTTC.

The rearrangement uses TRBV4-2 and TRBJ2-7; TRBD1 might be the D (5 bases). Trimming took 0 bases from V and 7 from J, leaving 10 bases between them. The CDR3 extends over 13 amino acids. CDR1 and CDR2 from the germline V gene are LGHNA and YNFKEQ. CDR3 DNA: TGTGCCAGCAGCCAAGATGGTAGGGGAGAGCAGTACTTC. Translation: CASSQDGRGEQYF.

The chain is built from TRBV2 and TRBJ2-1, with a possible D match to TRBD1 (5 bases). Between the trimmed V and J ends, which lost 5 bases and 15 bases, there was a span of 14 bases. CDR1 and CDR2 (germline): SNHLY, FYNNEI. The CDR3 sequence is 11 residues long. The DNA for the CDR3 is TGTGCCAGCAGTCAGGGTCGCCGCCTGTTCTTC. The encoded protein is CASSQGRRLFF.

The V call is TRBV5-4, the J call TRBJ2-3; 9 bases map to TRBD1. Germline loops: CDR1 SGHNT, CDR2 YYREEE (reference sequence). The CDR3 consists of 16 residues. V shed 5 bases and J 4 bases; nucleotides not matched to a gene: 11. CDR3 coding DNA: TGTGCCAGCAGTTATGGACAGGGGAGGATGGCAGATACGCAGTATTTT. Amino acid sequence: CASSYGQGRMADTQYF.

The V call is TRBV9, the J call TRBJ1-3; D is perhaps TRBD1 (5 bases). Germline assignment: CDR1 SGDLS and CDR2 YYNGEE. The CDR3 contains 15 residues. V was pared by 0 bases and J by 2 bases, with 9 bases between. The CDR3 region has the DNA TGTGCCAGCAGCGTAGCCCAGGGTGCTGGAAACACCATATATTTT. Its protein is CASSVAQGAGNTIYF.

CDR3 protein: CASSLKPGLAGVGRSYEQYF. For the CDR3, the DNA is TGTGCCAGCAGCTTAAAACCGGGACTAGCGGGAGTGGGGCGGTCCTACGAGCAGTACTTC. The rearrangement links TRBV7-8 to TRBJ2-7; 14 nucleotides line up with TRBD2. Trimming removed 2 bases from V and 1 base from J; junction bases left unmatched: 13. CDR1 and CDR2 from the germline V gene are SGHVS and FQNEAQ. This CDR3 is 20 amino acids long.

The V gene is TRBV19, the J gene TRBJ2-3; 9 positions agree with TRBD1. The V segment lost 2 bases and the J segment 0 bases; nucleotides outside the gene matches: 9. In germline, CDR1 is LNHDA, CDR2 SQIVND (reference sequence). CDR3 length: 18 residues. CDR3 DNA sequence: TGTGCCAGTAGTATATGGGCTACAGGGGGCTCAAGCACAGATACGCAGTATTTT. Translating gives CASSIWATGGSSTDTQYF. The entire variable domain, with the rest obtained from reference TRBV19 and TRBJ2-3, is as follows: DGGITQSPKYLFRKEGQNVTLSCEQNLNHDAMYWYRQDPGQGLRLIYYSQIVNDFQKGDIAEGYSVSREKKESFPLTVTSAQKNPTAFYLCASSIWATGGSSTDTQYFGPGTRLTVL.

The V call is TRBV7-2, the J call TRBJ2-2, with 9 positions matching TRBD2. The CDR3 loop spans 14 amino acids. Trimming at V came to 3 bases and at J to 5 bases, leaving 1 base not matched to a gene. Per the germline V gene, CDR1 is SGHTA and CDR2 is FQGNSA. The CDR3 spells CASSLGLATGELFF. In DNA form, the CDR3 reads TGTGCCAGCAGCTTGGGACTAGCAACCGGGGAGCTGTTTTTT.

The chain combines TRBV5-1 with TRBJ2-5; D remains unclear. V dropped 2 bases and J dropped 4 bases, with 3 bases sitting between them. CDR1 is SGHRS, CDR2 YFSETQ, per germline. This CDR3 has 11 amino acids. CDR3 in DNA: TGCGCCAGCAGCTTCGGAGAGACCCAGTACTTC. The encoded protein is CASSFGETQYF.

The genes are TRBV19 and TRBJ1-1; no clear D. Trimming took off 0 bases at V and 2 bases at J, with 7 bases between the two ends. This CDR3 contains 14 residues. Per the germline V gene, CDR1 is LNHDA and CDR2 is SQIVND (reference sequence). Written as DNA, the CDR3 is TGTGCCAGTAGTATAGACGGGGTTAACACTGAAGCTTTCTTT. Protein product: CASSIDGVNTEAFF. The full variable domain, in which reference TRBV19 and TRBJ1-1 provide the parts outside the CDR3, is DGGITQSPKYLFRKEGQNVTLSCEQNLNHDAMYWYRQDPGQGLRLIYYSQIVNDFQKGDIAEGYSVSREKKESFPLTVTSAQKNPTAFYLCASSIDGVNTEAFFGQGTRLTVV.

The chain employs TRBV30 and TRBJ1-1; no clear D. The germline V and J ends were trimmed by 0 bases and 1 base, with 9 bases remaining between them. Germline V CDR1 and CDR2: GTSNPN, SVGIG (reference sequence). This CDR3 comprises 14 residues. For the CDR3, the DNA is TGTGCCTGGAGTGTCGGGGTACAGAACACTGAAGCTTTCTTT. Translating it yields CAWSVGVQNTEAFF.

This chain uses TRBV6-5 with TRBJ1-2, with D perhaps TRBD1 (5 bases). The germline V gene has CDR1 MNHEY and CDR2 SVGAGI. The ends were cut back, 6 bases at V and 0 bases at J, with 11 bases in the middle. The CDR3 is 14 residues long. CDR3 protein: CASRGTRANYGYTF. CDR3 nucleotide sequence: TGTGCCAGCAGAGGGACTCGTGCTAACTATGGCTACACCTTC.